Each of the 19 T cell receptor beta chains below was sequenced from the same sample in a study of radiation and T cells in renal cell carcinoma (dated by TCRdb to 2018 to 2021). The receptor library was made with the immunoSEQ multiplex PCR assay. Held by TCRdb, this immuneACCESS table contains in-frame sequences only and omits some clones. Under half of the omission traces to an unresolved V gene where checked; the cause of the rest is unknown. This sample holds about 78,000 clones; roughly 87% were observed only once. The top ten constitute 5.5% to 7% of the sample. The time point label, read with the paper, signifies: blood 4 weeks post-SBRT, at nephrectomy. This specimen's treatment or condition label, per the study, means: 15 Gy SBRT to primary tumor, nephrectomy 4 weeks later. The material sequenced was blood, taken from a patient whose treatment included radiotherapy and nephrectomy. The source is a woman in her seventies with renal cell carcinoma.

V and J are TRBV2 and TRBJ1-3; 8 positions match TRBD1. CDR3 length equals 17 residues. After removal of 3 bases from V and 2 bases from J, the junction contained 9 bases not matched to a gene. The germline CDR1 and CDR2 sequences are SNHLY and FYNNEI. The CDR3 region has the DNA TGTGCCAGCAGTGATGTTAGGAGGACAGGGACTGGAAACACCATATATTTT. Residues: CASSDVRRTGTGNTIYF. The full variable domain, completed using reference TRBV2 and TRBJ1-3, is EPEVTQTPSHQVTQMGQEVILRCVPISNHLYFYWYRQILGQKVEFLVSFYNNEISEKSEIFDDQFSVERPDGSNFTLKIRSTKLEDSAMYFCASSDVRRTGTGNTIYFGEGSWLTVV.

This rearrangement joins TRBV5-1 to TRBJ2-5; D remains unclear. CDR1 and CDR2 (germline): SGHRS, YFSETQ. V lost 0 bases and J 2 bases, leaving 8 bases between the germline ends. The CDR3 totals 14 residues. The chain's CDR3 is CASSLAVGQETQYF. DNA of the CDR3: TGCGCCAGCAGCTTGGCTGTCGGACAAGAGACCCAGTACTTC.

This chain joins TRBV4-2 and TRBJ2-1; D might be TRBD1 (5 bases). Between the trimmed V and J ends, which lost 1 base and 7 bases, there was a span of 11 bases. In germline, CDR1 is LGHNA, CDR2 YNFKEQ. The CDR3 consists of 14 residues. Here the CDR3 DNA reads TGTGCCAGCAGCCAAGGAGCAGGGATAAATGAGCAGTTCTTC. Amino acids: CASSQGAGINEQFF.

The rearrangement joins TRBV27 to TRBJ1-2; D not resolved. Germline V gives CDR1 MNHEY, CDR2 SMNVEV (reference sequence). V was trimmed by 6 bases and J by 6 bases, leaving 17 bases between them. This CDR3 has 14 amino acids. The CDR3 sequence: CASRSTGPRHGYTF. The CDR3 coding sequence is TGTGCCAGCAGAAGCACCGGGCCAAGGCATGGCTACACCTTC.

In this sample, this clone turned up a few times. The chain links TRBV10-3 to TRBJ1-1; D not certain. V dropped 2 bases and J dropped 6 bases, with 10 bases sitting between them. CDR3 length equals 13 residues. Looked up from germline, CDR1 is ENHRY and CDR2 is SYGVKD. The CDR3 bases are TGTGCCATCAGTGAGCCCCGGTCCCCTGAAGCTTTCTTT. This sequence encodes CAISEPRSPEAFF.

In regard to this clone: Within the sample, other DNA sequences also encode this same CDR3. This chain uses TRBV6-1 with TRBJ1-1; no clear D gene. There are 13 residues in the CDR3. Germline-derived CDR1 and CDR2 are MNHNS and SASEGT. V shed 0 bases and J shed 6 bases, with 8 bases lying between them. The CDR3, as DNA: TGTGCCAGCAGTGAAGCCCAGGCAGCTGAAGCTTTCTTT. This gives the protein CASSEAQAAEAFF.

CDR3 sequence reads: CASSPLDPGELFF. CDR3 DNA sequence: TGTGCCAGCTCACCACTAGACCCCGGGGAGCTGTTTTTT. This chain uses TRBV18 with TRBJ2-2; D gene uncertain. Trimming pared 1 base from V and 6 bases from J, leaving 6 bases between. There are 13 residues in the CDR3. CDR1 is KGHSH and CDR2 is LQKENI in the germline V gene.

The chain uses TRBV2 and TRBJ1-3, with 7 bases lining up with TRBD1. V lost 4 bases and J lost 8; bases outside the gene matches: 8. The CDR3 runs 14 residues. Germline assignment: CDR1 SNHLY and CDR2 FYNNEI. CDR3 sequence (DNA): TGTGCCAGCAGTGTGGGGCAGGGGGTACACACCATATATTTT. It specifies CASSVGQGVHTIYF. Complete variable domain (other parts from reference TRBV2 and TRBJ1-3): EPEVTQTPSHQVTQMGQEVILRCVPISNHLYFYWYRQILGQKVEFLVSFYNNEISEKSEIFDDQFSVERPDGSNFTLKIRSTKLEDSAMYFCASSVGQGVHTIYFGEGSWLTVV.

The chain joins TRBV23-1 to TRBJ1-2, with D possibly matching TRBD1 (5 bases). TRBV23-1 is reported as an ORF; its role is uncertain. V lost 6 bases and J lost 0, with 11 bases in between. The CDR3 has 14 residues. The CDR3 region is CASRQARANYGYTF. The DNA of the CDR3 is TGCGCCAGCAGACAGGCCCGGGCTAACTATGGCTACACCTTC.

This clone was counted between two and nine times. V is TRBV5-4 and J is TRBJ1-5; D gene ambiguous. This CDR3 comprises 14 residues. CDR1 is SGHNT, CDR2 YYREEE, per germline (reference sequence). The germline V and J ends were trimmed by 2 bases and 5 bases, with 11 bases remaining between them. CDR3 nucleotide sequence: TGTGCCAGCAGCTTAGAAGGGCACGATCAGCCCCAGCATTTT. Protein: CASSLEGHDQPQHF.

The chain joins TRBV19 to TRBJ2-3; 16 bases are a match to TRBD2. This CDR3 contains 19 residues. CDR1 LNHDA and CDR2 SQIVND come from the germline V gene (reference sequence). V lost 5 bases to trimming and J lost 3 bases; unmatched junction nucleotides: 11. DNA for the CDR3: TGTGCCAGTAGTCTCTCGGGACTAGCGGGGGGGATGAGTACAGATACGCAGTATTTT. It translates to CASSLSGLAGGMSTDTQYF. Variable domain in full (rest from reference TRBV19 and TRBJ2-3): DGGITQSPKYLFRKEGQNVTLSCEQNLNHDAMYWYRQDPGQGLRLIYYSQIVNDFQKGDIAEGYSVSREKKESFPLTVTSAQKNPTAFYLCASSLSGLAGGMSTDTQYFGPGTRLTVL.

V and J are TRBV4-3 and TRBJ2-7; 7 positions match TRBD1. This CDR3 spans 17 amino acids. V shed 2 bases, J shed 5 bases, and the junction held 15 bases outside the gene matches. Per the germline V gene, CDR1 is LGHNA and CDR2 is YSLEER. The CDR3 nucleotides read TGCGCCAGCAGCCAAACTTCCGGACAGGTTCGGGGCGACGAGCAGTACTTC. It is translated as CASSQTSGQVRGDEQYF.

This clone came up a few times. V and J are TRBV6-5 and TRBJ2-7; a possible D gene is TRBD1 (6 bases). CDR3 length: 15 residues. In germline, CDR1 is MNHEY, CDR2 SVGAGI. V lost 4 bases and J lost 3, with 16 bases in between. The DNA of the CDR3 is TGTGCCAGCAGTTGGAAACAGGGAAGAGTCTACGAGCAGTACTTC. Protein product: CASSWKQGRVYEQYF.

The CDR3 nucleotides are TGTGCCAGCAAAATGAGACAGTCCAATCAGCCCCAGCATTTT. This gives the protein CASKMRQSNQPQHF. The genes are TRBV6-6 and TRBJ1-5, with D perhaps matching TRBD1 (5 bases). The CDR3 extends over 14 amino acids. CDR1 and CDR2 (germline): MNHNY, SVGAGI (reference sequence). Trimming removed 7 bases from V and 3 bases from J, with 13 bases in between.

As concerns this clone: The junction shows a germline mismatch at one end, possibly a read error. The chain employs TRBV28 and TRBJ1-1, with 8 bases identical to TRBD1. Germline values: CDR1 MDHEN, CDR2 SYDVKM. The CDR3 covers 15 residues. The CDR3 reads CASSALAPGQEWGNF. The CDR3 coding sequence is TGTGCCAGCAGTGCTCTTGCCCCGGGACAGGAGTGGGGTAATTTT.

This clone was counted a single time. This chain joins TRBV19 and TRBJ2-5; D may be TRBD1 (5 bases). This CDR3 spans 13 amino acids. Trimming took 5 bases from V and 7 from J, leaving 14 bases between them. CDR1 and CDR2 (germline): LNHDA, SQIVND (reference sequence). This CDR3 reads CASSVTGSGTQYF. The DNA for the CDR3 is TGTGCCAGTAGTGTAACAGGCTCGGGGACCCAGTACTTC.

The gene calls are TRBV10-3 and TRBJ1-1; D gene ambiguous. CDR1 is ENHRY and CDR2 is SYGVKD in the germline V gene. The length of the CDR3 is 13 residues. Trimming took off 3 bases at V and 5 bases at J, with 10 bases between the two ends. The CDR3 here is CAISDFGRTEAFF. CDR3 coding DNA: TGTGCCATCAGTGATTTTGGGAGGACTGAAGCTTTCTTT.

CDR3 loop: CASSEIAGLRDEQFF. In nucleotides, the CDR3 is TGTGCCAGCAGCGAAATAGCGGGGTTAAGGGATGAGCAGTTCTTC. The V and J genes are TRBV9 and TRBJ2-1, with TRBD2 identical over 8 bases. From germline, CDR1 is SGDLS and CDR2 YYNGEE. Losses at the gene ends were 3 bases for V and 8 bases for J; bases not matched to a gene: 10. This CDR3 contains 15 residues.

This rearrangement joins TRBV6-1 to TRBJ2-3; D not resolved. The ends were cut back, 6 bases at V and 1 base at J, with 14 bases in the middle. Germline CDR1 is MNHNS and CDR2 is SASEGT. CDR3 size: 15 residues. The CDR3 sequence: CASSPRRGGTDTQYF. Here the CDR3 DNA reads TGTGCCAGCAGCCCTCGGCGCGGCGGCACAGATACGCAGTATTTT.